The 24 T cell receptor beta chains below all came from one sample that was sequenced in a study of T cell responses to AZD1222 COVID-19 vaccine. Using immunoSEQ multiplex PCR, the repertoire was profiled, and TCRdb retains in-frame clones only, with some absent. The sample gives 85,000 to 120,000 clones, roughly 90% of which show up once; around 5% is in the top ten. This specimen consisted of peripheral blood, obtained on day 0 of AZD1222 vaccination. These receptors all come from an adult in good health.

This chain connects TRBV29-1 to TRBJ2-3; weak D call: TRBD2 (6 bases). From germline, CDR1 is SQVTM and CDR2 ANQGSEA. V gave up 6 bases and J gave up 5 bases, with 18 bases separating them. The CDR3 runs 14 residues. The DNA of the CDR3 is TGCAGCGTGTCCGCCGGGGGTTTCAGAGATACGCAGTATTTT. It is translated as CSVSAGGFRDTQYF.

The chain is built from TRBV9 and TRBJ1-5; 8 nucleotides match TRBD1. Per the germline V gene, CDR1 is SGDLS and CDR2 is YYNGEE. The CDR3 spans 14 residues. Germline trimming cut 4 bases from V and 2 bases from J; bases unmatched to any gene: 2. This chain's CDR3 is CASSLQGGNQPQHF. The DNA for the CDR3 is TGTGCCAGCAGCCTACAGGGGGGCAATCAGCCCCAGCATTTT. The full variable domain, with the rest looked up from reference TRBV9 and TRBJ1-5, is DSGVTQTPKHLITATGQRVTLRCSPRSGDLSVYWYQQSLDQGLQFLIQYYNGEERAKGNILERFSAQQFPDLHSELNLSSLELGDSALYFCASSLQGGNQPQHFGDGTRLSIL.

The chain is built from TRBV7-9 and TRBJ1-5; 7 nucleotides line up with TRBD1. Germline loops: CDR1 SEHNR, CDR2 FQNEAQ (reference sequence). V was pared by 5 bases and J by 0 bases, with 10 bases of the junction left unmatched. CDR3 size: 17 residues. The CDR3 protein is CASSPIPTGYSNQPQHF. The CDR3 DNA reads as TGTGCCAGCAGCCCCATCCCGACAGGGTATAGCAATCAGCCCCAGCATTTT.

The chain employs TRBV3-1 (or the pseudogene TRBV3-2) and TRBJ2-7; tentative D call: TRBD2 (5 bases). Trimming removed 4 bases at V and 3 bases at J, with 10 bases between. Germline loops: CDR1 LGHDT, CDR2 YNNKEL (reference sequence). The CDR3 has 13 amino acids. CDR3 bases: TGTGCCAGCAGCCCCCGGGGTCACTACGAGCAGTACTTC. Its protein is CASSPRGHYEQYF.

The gene calls are TRBV18 and TRBJ1-2; D remains unclear. V was pared by 2 bases and J by 7 bases, with 20 bases between. The CDR3 extends over 16 amino acids. Per the germline V gene, CDR1 is KGHSH and CDR2 is LQKENI. The CDR3 sequence is CASSPGALDLGRGYTF. DNA for the CDR3: TGTGCCAGCTCACCAGGAGCCCTTGATCTTGGCCGTGGCTACACCTTC.

In this sample, this clone turned up once. The V call is TRBV19, the J call TRBJ2-7; no clear D. Germline CDR1 is LNHDA and CDR2 is SQIVND (reference sequence). Trimming took 3 bases from V and 2 from J, leaving 11 bases between them. The CDR3 is 14 amino acids. In nucleotides, the CDR3 is TGTGCCAGTAGTATGGAGAAGCCACCCTACGAGCAGTACTTC. Translated, it gives CASSMEKPPYEQYF.

This chain joins TRBV19 and TRBJ2-7; D uncertain. The CDR3 is 15 amino acids. V lost 8 bases, J lost 6 bases, and 23 bases lay in between. Germline V gene lookup returns CDR1 LNHDA and CDR2 SQIVND (reference sequence). The CDR3 DNA reads as TGTGCCAGTCCCCCCCGGGCCCCCCGGCGAAGCGAGCAGTACTTC. Residues: CASPPRAPRRSEQYF.

This chain connects TRBV3-1 (or the pseudogene TRBV3-2) to TRBJ1-2; 7 positions agree with TRBD1. Germline assignment: CDR1 LGHDT and CDR2 YNNKEL (reference sequence). The CDR3 sequence is 14 residues long. The J segment lost 4 bases and the V segment lost 2 bases, leaving 4 bases of the junction unmatched. This CDR3 reads CASSQQTGFYGYTF. In DNA, the CDR3 is TGTGCCAGCAGCCAACAGACAGGGTTCTATGGCTACACCTTC.

The chain uses TRBV3-1 (or the pseudogene TRBV3-2) and TRBJ1-2; TRBD1 matches at 8 bases. CDR1 is LGHDT, CDR2 YNNKEL, per germline (reference sequence). The CDR3 spans 15 residues. V lost 1 base to trimming and J lost 5 bases; unmatched junction nucleotides: 6. The CDR3 bases are TGTGCCAGCAGCCAAGCGGACAGGGTGGGGTATGGCTACACCTTC. Translating gives CASSQADRVGYGYTF.

J is TRBJ1-1 and V is TRBV2, with 7 bases aligning to TRBD1. The CDR3 contains 14 residues. Per germline, CDR1 SNHLY and CDR2 FYNNEI. J gave up 1 base and V 7 bases, and 6 bases lay outside the gene matches. The CDR3 spells CASILTGKNTEAFF. In DNA, the CDR3 is TGTGCCAGCATTCTGACAGGGAAGAACACTGAAGCTTTCTTT.

The chain recombines TRBV5-1 with TRBJ2-4; 9 positions agree with TRBD2. Germline CDR1 reads SGHRS; CDR2 reads YFSETQ. This CDR3 contains 18 residues. After removal of 0 bases from V and 2 bases from J, the junction contained 9 bases not matched to a gene. CDR3 nucleotides: TGCGCCAGCAGCTTGGTTTATTTATCTAGCGGGACCAAAAACATTCAGTACTTC. Encoded protein: CASSLVYLSSGTKNIQYF.

The chain has TRBV15 and TRBJ1-2; D is possibly TRBD1 (6 bases). V was cut by 1 base and J by 8 bases, with 17 bases left in between. Per germline, CDR1 LNHNV and CDR2 YYDKDF (reference sequence). The CDR3 sequence is 15 residues long. CDR3 in amino acids: CATSRVANRAGGYTF. The DNA for the CDR3 is TGTGCCACCAGCAGAGTGGCGAACAGGGCTGGGGGCTACACCTTC.

The rearrangement uses TRBV7-2 and TRBJ2-3; D not certain. The germline gives CDR1 SGHTA, CDR2 FQGNSA. Trimming left V 4 bases short and J 3 bases short, with 8 bases between. This CDR3 contains 13 residues. CDR3 nucleotides: TGTGCCAGCAGCTCTGACTGGACAGATACGCAGTATTTT. Amino acid sequence: CASSSDWTDTQYF.

This clone has a single count. This chain uses TRBV3-1 (or the pseudogene TRBV3-2) with TRBJ1-1; 9 bases align to TRBD1. The V gene's germline CDR1 is LGHDT and CDR2 YNNKEL (reference sequence). V was pared by 3 bases and J by 4 bases, with 3 bases of the junction left unmatched. This CDR3 region has 14 residues. CDR3 DNA: TGTGCCAGCAGCCAGAGACAGGGGGTCACTGAAGCTTTCTTT. Its translation is CASSQRQGVTEAFF.

V and J are TRBV4-1 and TRBJ1-1; D unresolved. V was pared by 0 bases and J by 7 bases, with 6 bases between. This CDR3 region has 12 residues. Germline V gene sequence: CDR1 MGHRA, CDR2 YSYEKL. DNA for the CDR3: TGCGCCAGCAGCCAAGAATGGGGTGAAGCTTTCTTT. Its protein product is CASSQEWGEAFF.

This sequence joins TRBV6-2 or TRBV6-3 and TRBJ1-5, with D possibly being TRBD1 (5 bases). V was pared by 4 bases and J by 7 bases, with 11 bases between. The CDR3 runs 13 residues. Germline values: CDR1 MNHEY, CDR2 SVGEGT. CDR3 DNA: TGTGCCAGCAGTTTAGCCTCAGGGCAGCCCCAGCATTTT. It specifies CASSLASGQPQHF.

The V and J genes are TRBV5-1 and TRBJ2-1; 7 positions match TRBD1. The germline CDR1 and CDR2 sequences are SGHRS and YFSETQ. This CDR3 has 14 residues. With 7 bases clipped from V and 8 bases from J, the junction kept 12 bases outside the gene matches. The CDR3 sequence is CASQAGRGIYEQFF. In DNA form, the CDR3 reads TGCGCCAGCCAGGCTGGCAGGGGGATCTATGAGCAGTTCTTC.

The chain has TRBV19 and TRBJ2-7; 11 bases line up with TRBD2. CDR1 and CDR2 from the germline V gene are LNHDA and SQIVND (reference sequence). This CDR3 comprises 17 residues. Trimming at V came to 0 bases and at J to 2 bases, leaving 6 bases not matched to a gene. DNA for the CDR3: TGTGCCAGTAGTATAGACGCTAGCGGGAGGCTAACCTACGAGCAGTACTTC. This codes for CASSIDASGRLTYEQYF.

This sequence joins TRBV2 and TRBJ1-4, with D hard to call. Germline values: CDR1 SNHLY, CDR2 FYNNEI. Trimming stripped 4 bases from V and 7 bases from J, with 7 bases between. This CDR3 has 12 residues. The CDR3 region is CASSVRVEKLFF. CDR3 DNA sequence: TGTGCCAGCAGTGTTAGGGTTGAAAAACTGTTTTTT. The full variable domain, with the rest looked up from reference TRBV2 and TRBJ1-4, is EPEVTQTPSHQVTQMGQEVILRCVPISNHLYFYWYRQILGQKVEFLVSFYNNEISEKSEIFDDQFSVERPDGSNFTLKIRSTKLEDSAMYFCASSVRVEKLFFGSGTQLSVL.

The chain joins TRBV7-9 to TRBJ2-7, with 11 bases fitting TRBD2. Trimming removed 4 bases from V and 3 bases from J; junction bases left unmatched: 5. The CDR3 is 15 amino acids. Germline CDR1 reads SEHNR; CDR2 reads FQNEAQ (reference sequence). CDR3 in amino acids: CASSSGTSGNYEQYF. The CDR3 DNA reads as TGTGCCAGCAGCTCTGGGACTAGCGGAAACTACGAGCAGTACTTC.

The V call is TRBV11-2, the J call TRBJ1-2, with TRBD1 matching over 8 bases. From germline, CDR1 is SGHAT and CDR2 FQNNGV. The CDR3 sequence is 14 residues long. V lost 6 bases, J lost 3 bases, and 6 bases stayed unmatched. As DNA, the CDR3 is TGTGCCAGCAGGCCCGACAGGGGAGACTATGGCTACACCTTC. It yields the protein CASRPDRGDYGYTF.

To note about this clone: Other nucleotide sequences in the sample specify the same CDR3. The CDR3 here is CASSLLSGDYEQYF. CDR3 coding DNA: TGTGCCAGCAGCTTATTGTCAGGCGACTACGAGCAGTACTTC. The chain has TRBV7-9 and TRBJ2-7; D uncertain. The CDR3 consists of 14 residues. V was shortened by 2 bases and J by 3 bases, with 11 bases between the two germline ends. Germline lookup yields CDR1 SEHNR and CDR2 FQNEAQ (reference sequence).

V is TRBV5-4 and J is TRBJ1-6, with D unresolved. V was pared by 0 bases and J by 10 bases, with 14 bases between. CDR3 length: 15 amino acids. Germline lookup yields CDR1 SGHNT and CDR2 YYREEE (reference sequence). The DNA for the CDR3 is TGTGCCAGCAGCTTGGCTGCAGGTACTAGGTCACCCCTCCACTTT. Its translation is CASSLAAGTRSPLHF.

The CDR3 here is CASSYSGLAGETQYF. The CDR3 DNA sequence: TGTGCCAGCAGTTACTCTGGGCTAGCGGGAGAGACCCAGTACTTC. The chain employs TRBV6-5 and TRBJ2-5; 8 bases map to TRBD2. After removal of 0 bases from V and 4 bases from J, the junction contained 4 bases not matched to a gene. CDR3 length equals 15 residues. Germline lookup yields CDR1 MNHEY and CDR2 SVGAGI.